A single sample is the source of the 5 T cell receptor beta chains below, sequenced in a study of identical twins. TCRdb itself ran the 5' RACE reads through MiXCR, one entry per CDR3 protein. The profile shows 450,000 or so distinct CDR3 sequences, roughly an eighth of them singletons. These same data were also listed under a study on yellow fever vaccine responses in identical twins.

The material sequenced was CD4+ T cells sorted from blood. The receptors were sampled from a woman aged 18-29 years in good health.

This clonotype has a handful of counts. V is TRBV28 and J is TRBJ2-7; D perhaps matches TRBD2 (5 bases). This CDR3 is 14 amino acids long. V was trimmed by 3 bases and J by 9 bases, leaving 18 bases between them. Germline V gene sequence: CDR1 MDHEN, CDR2 SYDVKM. The CDR3 loop is CASSFTATRGGQYF. CDR3 nucleotide sequence: TGTGCCAGCAGTTTTACGGCAACCCGTGGAGGGCAGTACTTC.

This clonotype was found a few times. The genes are TRBV20-1 and TRBJ2-7; 10 nucleotides line up with TRBD2. The CDR3 length is 14 residues. V trimming: 3 bases; J trimming: 7 bases; junction bases outside the gene matches: 9. Germline-derived CDR1 and CDR2 are DFQATT and SNEGSKA (reference sequence). Written as DNA, the CDR3 is TGCAGTGCTAGCCCACTAGCGGGGCCGGGGGAGCAGTACTTC. Translated, it gives CSASPLAGPGEQYF.

The rearrangement uses TRBV3-1 and TRBJ2-3, with D hard to call. CDR1 and CDR2 from the germline V gene are LGHDT and YNNKEL (reference sequence). Trimming cost V 3 bases and J 3 bases, with 19 bases left between them. The CDR3 loop spans 17 amino acids. CDR3 region: CASSQDTLGFWTDTQYF. Written as DNA, the CDR3 is TGTGCCAGCAGCCAGGATACCCTAGGGTTTTGGACAGATACGCAGTATTTT.

This clonotype was observed many times. V gene TRBV29-1 combines with J gene TRBJ2-1; 7 bases are a match to TRBD2. Per germline, CDR1 SQVTM and CDR2 ANQGSEA. Germline trimming cut 5 bases from V and 6 bases from J; bases unmatched to any gene: 10. The CDR3 has 14 residues. The CDR3 protein is CSVWVGGSGNEQFF. CDR3 nucleotide sequence: TGCAGCGTTTGGGTGGGAGGGTCCGGCAATGAGCAGTTCTTC.

This clonotype was seen many times. This chain joins TRBV29-1 and TRBJ2-1, with TRBD2 matching over 16 bases. CDR3 length: 13 residues. CDR1 and CDR2 (germline): SQVTM, ANQGSEA. J lost 9 bases, V lost 7 bases, and 3 bases had no gene match. CDR3 sequence reads: CSAGLAGGGEQFF. CDR3 DNA sequence: TGCAGCGCGGGACTAGCGGGAGGGGGTGAGCAGTTCTTC.